These T cell receptor beta chains were read from a single sample in a study of tumor-infiltrating lymphocytes in primary liver carcinoma. TCRdb reprocessed the multiplex PCR reads via MiXCR and lists one record per CDR3 protein. This table holds 84,000 or so distinct CDR3 sequences, around 70% found once. Sequenced sample: liver tumor tissue from sampling region 1. The receptors come from a man in his forties with primary liver carcinoma and hepatitis B virus infection. Each CDR3 is given with its conserved first and last residue. The order of the fields is J gene, V gene, clone size, CDR3 protein. A row's size may be missing; if present it is once, few, many or a size class.

j_gene: TRBJ2-6; v_gene: TRBV6-1; abundance: many; CDR3aa: CASSEEDAGTGVSGANVLTF
j_gene: TRBJ2-3; v_gene: TRBV14; abundance: many; CDR3aa: CASSQGLAETDTQYF
j_gene: TRBJ1-2; v_gene: TRBV11-2; abundance: NA; CDR3aa: CAGSLAPGQGEVF
j_gene: TRBJ2-1; v_gene: TRBV6-1; abundance: NA; CDR3aa: CASSPTSDYNGQFF
j_gene: TRBJ2-6; v_gene: TRBV20-1; abundance: once; CDR3aa: CSAWEIAGANVLTF
j_gene: TRBJ2-7; v_gene: TRBV6-6; abundance: NA; CDR3aa: CASKITGQSYEQYF
j_gene: TRBJ1-4; v_gene: TRBV7-9; abundance: many; CDR3aa: CASSLGGVNTNEKLFF
j_gene: TRBJ2-1; v_gene: TRBV6-5; abundance: NA; CDR3aa: CASSVRLAGGSANEQFF
j_gene: TRBJ2-5; v_gene: TRBV6-1; abundance: NA; CDR3aa: CTSSEAVYRAALGTQYF
j_gene: TRBJ2-1; v_gene: TRBV5-4; abundance: once; CDR3aa: CASCLGLAKNEQFF
j_gene: TRBJ1-1; v_gene: TRBV7-9; abundance: NA; CDR3aa: CASSFGQGRLKLSF
j_gene: TRBJ2-1; v_gene: TRBV5-4; abundance: once; CDR3aa: CASDRDKNDEQFF
j_gene: TRBJ2-5; v_gene: TRBV20-1; abundance: NA; CDR3aa: CSAWDGETQYF
j_gene: TRBJ2-7; v_gene: TRBV12-3/TRBV12-4; abundance: NA; CDR3aa: CASFVWSRYELYF
j_gene: TRBJ2-1; v_gene: TRBV11-2; abundance: NA; CDR3aa: CPSSRLRSSSYNEQFF
j_gene: TRBJ2-7; v_gene: TRBV6-5; abundance: NA; CDR3aa: CASSREVRSSCEQYF
j_gene: TRBJ1-2; v_gene: TRBV6-1; abundance: NA; CDR3aa: CDSSRQGDYGYTF
j_gene: TRBJ2-1; v_gene: TRBV13; abundance: few; CDR3aa: CASSFTGIPYNVQFF
j_gene: TRBJ1-6; v_gene: TRBV10-2; abundance: NA; CDR3aa: CANSESCFESPLHF
j_gene: TRBJ1-6; v_gene: TRBV6-1; abundance: NA; CDR3aa: CASRGQGLSNSPLHF
j_gene: TRBJ2-1; v_gene: TRBV6-2/TRBV6-3; abundance: once; CDR3aa: CASSSGATMSEQFF
j_gene: TRBJ1-1; v_gene: TRBV12-3/TRBV12-4; abundance: NA; CDR3aa: CASNSVWGTSMNTEAFF